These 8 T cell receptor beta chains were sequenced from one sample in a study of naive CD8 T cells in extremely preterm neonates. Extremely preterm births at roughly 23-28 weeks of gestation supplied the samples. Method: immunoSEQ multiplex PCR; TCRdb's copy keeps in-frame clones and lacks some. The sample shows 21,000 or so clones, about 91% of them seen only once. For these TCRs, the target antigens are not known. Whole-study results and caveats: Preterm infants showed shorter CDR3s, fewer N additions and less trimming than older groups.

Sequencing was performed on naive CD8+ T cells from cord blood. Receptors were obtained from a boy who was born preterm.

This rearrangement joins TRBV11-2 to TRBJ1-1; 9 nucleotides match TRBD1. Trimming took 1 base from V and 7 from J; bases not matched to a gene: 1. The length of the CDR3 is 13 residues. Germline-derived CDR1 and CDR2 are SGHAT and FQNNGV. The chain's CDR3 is CASSLGQGVEAFF. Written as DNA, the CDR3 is TGTGCCAGCAGCTTAGGACAGGGGGTTGAAGCTTTCTTT. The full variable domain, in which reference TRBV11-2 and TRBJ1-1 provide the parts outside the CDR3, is EAGVAQSPRYKIIEKRQSVAFWCNPISGHATLYWYQQILGQGPKLLIQFQNNGVVDDSQLPKDRFSAERLKGVDSTLKIQPAKLEDSAVYLCASSLGQGVEAFFGQGTRLTVV.

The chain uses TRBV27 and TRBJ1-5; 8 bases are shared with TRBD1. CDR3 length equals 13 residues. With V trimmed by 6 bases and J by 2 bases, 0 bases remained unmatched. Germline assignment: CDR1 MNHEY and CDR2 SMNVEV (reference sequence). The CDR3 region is CASRTGGNQPQHF. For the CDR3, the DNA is TGTGCCAGCAGGACAGGGGGCAATCAGCCCCAGCATTTT.

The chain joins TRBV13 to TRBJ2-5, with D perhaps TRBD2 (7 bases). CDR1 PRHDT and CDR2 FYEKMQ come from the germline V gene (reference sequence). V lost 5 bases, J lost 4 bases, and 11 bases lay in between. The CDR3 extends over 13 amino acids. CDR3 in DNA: TGTGCCAGCAGCAAAAGGGGGGGAGAGACCCAGTACTTC. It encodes CASSKRGGETQYF.

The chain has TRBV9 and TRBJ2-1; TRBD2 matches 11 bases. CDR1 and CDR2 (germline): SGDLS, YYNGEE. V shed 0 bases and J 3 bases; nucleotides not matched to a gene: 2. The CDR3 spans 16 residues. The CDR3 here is CASSVGSGGDYNEQFF. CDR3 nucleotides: TGTGCCAGCAGCGTAGGTAGCGGGGGGGACTACAATGAGCAGTTCTTC.

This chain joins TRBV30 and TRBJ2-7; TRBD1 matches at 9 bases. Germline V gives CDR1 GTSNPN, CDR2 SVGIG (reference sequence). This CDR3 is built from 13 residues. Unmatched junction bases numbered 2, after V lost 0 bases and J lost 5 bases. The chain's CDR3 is CAWSVDRGHEQYF. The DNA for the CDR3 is TGTGCCTGGAGTGTGGACAGGGGCCACGAGCAGTACTTC.

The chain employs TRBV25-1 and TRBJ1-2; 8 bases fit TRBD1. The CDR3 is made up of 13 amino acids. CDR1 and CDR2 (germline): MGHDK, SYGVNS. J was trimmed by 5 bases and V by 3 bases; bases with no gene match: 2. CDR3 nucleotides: TGTGCCAGCAGTGACAGGGGGCTTTATGGCTACACCTTC. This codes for CASSDRGLYGYTF.

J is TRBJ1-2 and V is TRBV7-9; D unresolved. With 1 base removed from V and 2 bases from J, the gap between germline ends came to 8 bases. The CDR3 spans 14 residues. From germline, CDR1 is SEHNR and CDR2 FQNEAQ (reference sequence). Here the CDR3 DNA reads TGTGCCAGCAGCTTAGTAGACAAAAACTATGGCTACACCTTC. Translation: CASSLVDKNYGYTF. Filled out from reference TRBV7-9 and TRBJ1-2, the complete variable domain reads DTGVSQNPRHKITKRGQNVTFRCDPISEHNRLYWYRQTLGQGPEFLTYFQNEAQLEKSRLLSDRFSAERPKGSFSTLEIQRTEQGDSAMYLCASSLVDKNYGYTFGSGTRLTVV.

In nucleotides, the CDR3 is TGTGCCAGCAGCTTAGGGACAGGGGCAGATACGCAGTATTTT. It specifies CASSLGTGADTQYF. The J gene is TRBJ2-3, the V gene TRBV7-3, with TRBD1 matching 10 bases. This CDR3 has 14 amino acids. CDR1 and CDR2 from the germline V gene are SGHTA and FQGTGA. The V segment lost 2 bases and the J segment 4 bases; nucleotides outside the gene matches: 0.